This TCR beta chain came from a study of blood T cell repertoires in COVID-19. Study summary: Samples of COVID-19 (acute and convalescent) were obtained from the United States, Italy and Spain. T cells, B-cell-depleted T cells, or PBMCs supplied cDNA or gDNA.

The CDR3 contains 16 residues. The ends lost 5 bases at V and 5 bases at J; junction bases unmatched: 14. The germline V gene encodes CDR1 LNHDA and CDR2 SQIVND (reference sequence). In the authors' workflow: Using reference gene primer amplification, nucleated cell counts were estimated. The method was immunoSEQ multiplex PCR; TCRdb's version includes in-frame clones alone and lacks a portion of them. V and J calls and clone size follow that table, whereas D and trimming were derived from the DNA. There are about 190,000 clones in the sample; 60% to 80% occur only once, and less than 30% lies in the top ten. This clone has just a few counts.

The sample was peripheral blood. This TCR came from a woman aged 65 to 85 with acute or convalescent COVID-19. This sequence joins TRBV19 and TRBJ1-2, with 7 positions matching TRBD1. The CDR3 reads CASSLAGTELRYGYTF. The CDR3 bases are TGTGCCAGTAGTCTCGCCGGGACAGAGCTCCGATATGGCTACACCTTC.